This T cell receptor beta chain is from a study of cytomegalovirus exposure and HLA in healthy donors. The PCR was carried out with 60 Vbeta primers and 13 Jbeta primers. The table came from immunoSEQ multiplex PCR; TCRdb's copy has only in-frame clones and leaves some out. The repertoire holds approximately 150,000 clones, with 80% to 85% as singletons. What was sequenced was PBMCs. This sequence originates from a male donor in good health and CMV-seronegative.

This CDR3 reads CASSPGGFLTDTQYF. The CDR3 nucleotides read TGTGCCAGCAGCCCCGGGGGGTTTCTCACAGATACGCAGTATTTT. The rearrangement joins TRBV5-4 to TRBJ2-3, with 7 bases identical to TRBD2. The CDR3 spans 15 residues. Losses at the gene ends were 4 bases for V and 2 bases for J; bases not matched to a gene: 7. Germline CDR1 SGHNT, CDR2 YYREEE (reference sequence).